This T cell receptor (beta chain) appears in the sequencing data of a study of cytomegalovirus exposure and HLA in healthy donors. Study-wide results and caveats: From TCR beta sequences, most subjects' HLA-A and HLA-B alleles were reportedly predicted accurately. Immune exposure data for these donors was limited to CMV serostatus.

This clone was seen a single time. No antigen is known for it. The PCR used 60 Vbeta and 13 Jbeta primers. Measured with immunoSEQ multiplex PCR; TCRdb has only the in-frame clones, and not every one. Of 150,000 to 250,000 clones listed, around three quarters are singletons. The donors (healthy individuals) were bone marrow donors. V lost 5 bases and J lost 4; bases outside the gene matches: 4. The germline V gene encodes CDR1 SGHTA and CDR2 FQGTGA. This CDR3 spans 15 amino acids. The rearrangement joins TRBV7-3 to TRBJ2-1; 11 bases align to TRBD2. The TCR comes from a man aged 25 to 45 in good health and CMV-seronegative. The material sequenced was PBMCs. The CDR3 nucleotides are TGTGCCAGCAGCGCGGGACTAGCGGTTTACAATGAGCAGTTCTTC. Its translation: CASSAGLAVYNEQFF.